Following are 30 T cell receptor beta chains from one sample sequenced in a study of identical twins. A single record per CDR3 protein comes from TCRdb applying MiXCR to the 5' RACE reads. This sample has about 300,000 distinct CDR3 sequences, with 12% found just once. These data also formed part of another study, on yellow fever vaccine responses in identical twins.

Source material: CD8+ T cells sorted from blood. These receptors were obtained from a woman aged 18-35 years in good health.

The CDR3 DNA is TGTGCCAGCAGCTTAGTCGCGTCTAGCACAGATACGCAGTATTTT. This codes for CASSLVASSTDTQYF. The V call is TRBV7-6, the J call TRBJ2-3; D is ambiguous. This CDR3 comprises 15 residues. The V gene lost 1 base and the J gene lost 0 bases, with 8 bases spanning the gap. CDR1 and CDR2 (germline): SGHVS, FNYEAQ. Using reference TRBV7-6 and TRBJ2-3 for the parts outside the CDR3, the full variable domain is GAGVSQSPRYKVTKRGQDVALRCDPISGHVSLYWYRQALGQGPEFLTYFNYEAQQDKSGLPNDRFSAERPEGSISTLTIQRTEQRDSAMYRCASSLVASSTDTQYFGPGTRLTVL.

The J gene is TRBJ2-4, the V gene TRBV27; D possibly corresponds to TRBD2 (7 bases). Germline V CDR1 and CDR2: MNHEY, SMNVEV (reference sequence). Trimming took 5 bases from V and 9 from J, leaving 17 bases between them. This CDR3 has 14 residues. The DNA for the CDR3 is TGTGCCAGCAGTCAGGGAGGGGGACATCTCATTCAGTACTTC. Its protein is CASSQGGGHLIQYF.

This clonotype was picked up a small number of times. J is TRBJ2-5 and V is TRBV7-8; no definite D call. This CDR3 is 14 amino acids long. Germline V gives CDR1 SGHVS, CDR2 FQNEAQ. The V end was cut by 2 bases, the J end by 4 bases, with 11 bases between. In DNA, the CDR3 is TGTGCCAGCAGCTTACGGTTCTGGGGAGAGACCCAGTACTTC. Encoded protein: CASSLRFWGETQYF.

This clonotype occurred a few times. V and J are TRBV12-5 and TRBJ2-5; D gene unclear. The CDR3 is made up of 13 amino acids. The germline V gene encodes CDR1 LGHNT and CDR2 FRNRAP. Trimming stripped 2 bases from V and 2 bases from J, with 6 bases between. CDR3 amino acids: CASGLNRQETQYF. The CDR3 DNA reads TGTGCTAGTGGTTTGAACAGACAAGAGACCCAGTACTTC. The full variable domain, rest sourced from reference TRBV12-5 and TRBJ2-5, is DARVTQTPRHKVTEMGQEVTMRCQPILGHNTVFWYRQTMMQGLELLAYFRNRAPLDDSGMPKDRFSAEMPDATLATLKIQPSEPRDSAVYFCASGLNRQETQYFGPGTRLLVL.

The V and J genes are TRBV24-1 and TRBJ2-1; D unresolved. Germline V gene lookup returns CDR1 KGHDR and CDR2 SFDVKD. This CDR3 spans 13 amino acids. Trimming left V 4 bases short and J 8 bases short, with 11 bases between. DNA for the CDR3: TGTGCCACCAGTGACCCAGATGAATATGAGCAGTTCTTC. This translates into CATSDPDEYEQFF.

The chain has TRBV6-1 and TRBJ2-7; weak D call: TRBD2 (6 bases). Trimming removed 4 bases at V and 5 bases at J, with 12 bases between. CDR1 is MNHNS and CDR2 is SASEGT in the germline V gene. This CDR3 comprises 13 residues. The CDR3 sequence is CASSASAAHEQYF. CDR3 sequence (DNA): TGTGCCAGCAGTGCTAGCGCCGCCCACGAGCAGTACTTC.

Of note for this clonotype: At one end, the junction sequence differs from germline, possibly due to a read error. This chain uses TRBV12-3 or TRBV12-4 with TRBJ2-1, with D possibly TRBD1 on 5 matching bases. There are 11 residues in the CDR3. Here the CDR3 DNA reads TGTGGCAGCAGTTTAGGGGATGAGCAGTTCTTC. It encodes CGSSLGDEQFF.

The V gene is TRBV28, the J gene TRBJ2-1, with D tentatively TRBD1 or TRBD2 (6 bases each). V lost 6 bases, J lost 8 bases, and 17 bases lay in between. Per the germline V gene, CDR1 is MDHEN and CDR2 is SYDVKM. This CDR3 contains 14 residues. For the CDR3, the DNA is TGTGCCAGCAGCCGGAGGGGGGCCCAAGATGAGCAGTTCTTC. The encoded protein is CASSRRGAQDEQFF.

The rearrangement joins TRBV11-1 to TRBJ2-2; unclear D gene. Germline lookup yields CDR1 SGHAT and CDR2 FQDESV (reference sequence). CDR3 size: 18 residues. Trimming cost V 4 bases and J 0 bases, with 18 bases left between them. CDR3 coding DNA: TGTGCCAGCAGCTCACCCTACTTGGCACATTCGAACACCGGGGAGCTGTTTTTT. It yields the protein CASSSPYLAHSNTGELFF.

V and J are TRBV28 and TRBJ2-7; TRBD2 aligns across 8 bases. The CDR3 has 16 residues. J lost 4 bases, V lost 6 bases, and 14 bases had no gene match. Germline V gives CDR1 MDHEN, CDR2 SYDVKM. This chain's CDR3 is CASRQRTSWAGYEQYF. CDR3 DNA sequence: TGTGCCAGCAGACAAAGGACTAGCTGGGCGGGTTACGAGCAGTACTTC.

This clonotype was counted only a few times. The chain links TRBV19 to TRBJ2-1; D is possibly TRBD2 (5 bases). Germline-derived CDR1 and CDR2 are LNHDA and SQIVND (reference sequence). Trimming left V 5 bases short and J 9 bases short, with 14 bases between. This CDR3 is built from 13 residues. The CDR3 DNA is TGTGCCAGTAGTTCACTACTAGATTTTGAGCAGTTCTTC. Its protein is CASSSLLDFEQFF. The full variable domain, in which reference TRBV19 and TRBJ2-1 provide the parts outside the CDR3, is DGGITQSPKYLFRKEGQNVTLSCEQNLNHDAMYWYRQDPGQGLRLIYYSQIVNDFQKGDIAEGYSVSREKKESFPLTVTSAQKNPTAFYLCASSSLLDFEQFFGPGTRLTVL.

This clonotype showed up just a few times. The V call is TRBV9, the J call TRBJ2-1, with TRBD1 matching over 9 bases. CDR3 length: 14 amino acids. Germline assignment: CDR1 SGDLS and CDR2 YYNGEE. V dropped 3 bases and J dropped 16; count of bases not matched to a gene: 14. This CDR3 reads CASSAYVGQGLGFF. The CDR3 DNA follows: TGTGCCAGCAGCGCCTACGTCGGACAGGGGTTGGGATTCTTC.

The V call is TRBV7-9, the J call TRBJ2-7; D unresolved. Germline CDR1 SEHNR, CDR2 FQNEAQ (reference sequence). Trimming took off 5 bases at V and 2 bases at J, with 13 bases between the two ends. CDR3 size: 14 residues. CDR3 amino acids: CASSPRVQPYEQYF. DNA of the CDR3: TGTGCCAGCAGCCCCCGGGTGCAACCCTACGAGCAGTACTTC.

For the CDR3, the DNA is TGTGCCAGCAGCAACCCTGAGCTGGCGGGGGTGTACGAGCAGTACTTC. Its protein is CASSNPELAGVYEQYF. The chain couples TRBV4-2 to TRBJ2-7; 7 positions agree with TRBD2. Germline assignment: CDR1 LGHNA and CDR2 YNFKEQ. The CDR3 extends over 16 amino acids. V lost 5 bases to trimming and J lost 4 bases; unmatched junction nucleotides: 14.

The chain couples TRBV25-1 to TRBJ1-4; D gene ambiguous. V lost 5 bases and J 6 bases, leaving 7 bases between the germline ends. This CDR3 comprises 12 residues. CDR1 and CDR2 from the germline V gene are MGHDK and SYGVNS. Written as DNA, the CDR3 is TGTGCCAGCAGTTGGGCAGATGAAAAACTGTTTTTT. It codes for CASSWADEKLFF.

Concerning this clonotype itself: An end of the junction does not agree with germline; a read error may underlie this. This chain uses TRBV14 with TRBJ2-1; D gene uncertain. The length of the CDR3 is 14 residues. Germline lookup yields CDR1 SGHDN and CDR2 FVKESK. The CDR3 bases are TGTGCCAGCAGCCCCCGGACGACCCTCGATGAGCTGTTCTTC. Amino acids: CASSPRTTLDELFF.

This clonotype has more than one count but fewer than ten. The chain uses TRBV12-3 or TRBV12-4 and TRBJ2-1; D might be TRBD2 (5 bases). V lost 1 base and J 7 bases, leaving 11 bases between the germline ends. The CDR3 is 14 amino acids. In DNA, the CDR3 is TGTGCCAGCAGTTTAGGGGCACTAGGGAATGAGCAGTTCTTC. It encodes CASSLGALGNEQFF.

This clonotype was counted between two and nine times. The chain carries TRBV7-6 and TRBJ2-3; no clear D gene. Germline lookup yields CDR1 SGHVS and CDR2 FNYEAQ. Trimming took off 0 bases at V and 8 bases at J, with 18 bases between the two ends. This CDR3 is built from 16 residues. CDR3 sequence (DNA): TGTGCCAGCAGCTTAGCGCTAGTTGGTTCGCGCGGTACGCAGTATTTT. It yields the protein CASSLALVGSRGTQYF.

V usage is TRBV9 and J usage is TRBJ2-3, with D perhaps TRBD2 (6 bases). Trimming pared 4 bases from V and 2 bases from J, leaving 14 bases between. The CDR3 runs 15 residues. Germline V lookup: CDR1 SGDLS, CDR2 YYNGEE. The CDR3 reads CASSNRDFPTDTQYF. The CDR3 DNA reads TGTGCCAGCAGCAACCGGGACTTTCCCACAGATACGCAGTATTTT.

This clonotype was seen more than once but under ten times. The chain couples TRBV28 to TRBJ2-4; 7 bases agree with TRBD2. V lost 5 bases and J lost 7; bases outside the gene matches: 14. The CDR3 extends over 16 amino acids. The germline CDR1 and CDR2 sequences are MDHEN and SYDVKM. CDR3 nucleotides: TGTGCCAGCAGTGCACTAGCGCCCGAAGGGTTGAACATTCAGTACTTC. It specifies CASSALAPEGLNIQYF.

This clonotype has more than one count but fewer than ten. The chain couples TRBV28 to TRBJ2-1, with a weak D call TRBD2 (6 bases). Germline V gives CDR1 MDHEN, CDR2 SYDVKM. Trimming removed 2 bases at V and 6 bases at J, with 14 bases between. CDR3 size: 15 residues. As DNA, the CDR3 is TGTGCCAGCAGTTTACGGGGGTTCATTATCAATGAGCAGTTCTTC. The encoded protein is CASSLRGFIINEQFF.

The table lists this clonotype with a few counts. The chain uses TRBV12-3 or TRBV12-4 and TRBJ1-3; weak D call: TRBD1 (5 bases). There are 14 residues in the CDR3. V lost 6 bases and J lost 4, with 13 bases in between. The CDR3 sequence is CASRIWGLGNTIYF. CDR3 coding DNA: TGTGCCAGCAGGATATGGGGGTTAGGAAACACCATATATTTT.

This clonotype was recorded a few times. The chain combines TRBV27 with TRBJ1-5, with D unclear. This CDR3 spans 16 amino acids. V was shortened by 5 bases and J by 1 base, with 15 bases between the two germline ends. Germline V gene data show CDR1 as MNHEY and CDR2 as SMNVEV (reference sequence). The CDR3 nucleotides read TGTGCCAGCAGTCCCCTGGGAAGGACCAGCAATCAGCCCCAGCATTTT. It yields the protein CASSPLGRTSNQPQHF.

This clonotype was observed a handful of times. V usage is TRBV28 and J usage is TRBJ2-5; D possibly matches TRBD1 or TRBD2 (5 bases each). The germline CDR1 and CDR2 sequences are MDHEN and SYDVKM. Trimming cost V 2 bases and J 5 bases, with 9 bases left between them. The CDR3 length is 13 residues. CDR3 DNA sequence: TGTGCCAGCAGTTTAGGGGGTTCGGAGACCCAGTACTTC. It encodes CASSLGGSETQYF.

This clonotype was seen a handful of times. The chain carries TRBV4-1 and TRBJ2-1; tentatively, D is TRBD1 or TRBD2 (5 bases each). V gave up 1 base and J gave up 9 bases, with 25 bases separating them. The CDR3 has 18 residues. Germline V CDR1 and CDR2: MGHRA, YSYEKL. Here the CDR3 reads CASSQAFTVGIEGSEQFF. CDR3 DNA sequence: TGCGCCAGCAGCCAAGCTTTTACCGTCGGGATCGAGGGGAGTGAGCAGTTCTTC.

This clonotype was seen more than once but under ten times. This CDR3 reads CASSSPAREERLNEQFF. CDR3 DNA: TGTGCCAGCAGCTCCCCGGCTCGGGAGGAGAGGCTCAATGAGCAGTTCTTC. The V gene is TRBV7-8, the J gene TRBJ2-1; the match to TRBD2 covers 7 bases. V shed 4 bases and J 6 bases; nucleotides not matched to a gene: 15. The CDR3 totals 17 residues. The germline CDR1 and CDR2 sequences are SGHVS and FQNEAQ.

CDR3 nucleotides: TGCAGCGTTGAGGGTTATAACACCGGGGAGCTGTTTTTT. Protein: CSVEGYNTGELFF. The chain employs TRBV29-1 and TRBJ2-2; D is unresolved. The germline V gene encodes CDR1 SQVTM and CDR2 ANQGSEA. V was trimmed by 3 bases and J by 2 bases, leaving 7 bases between them. CDR3 size: 13 residues.

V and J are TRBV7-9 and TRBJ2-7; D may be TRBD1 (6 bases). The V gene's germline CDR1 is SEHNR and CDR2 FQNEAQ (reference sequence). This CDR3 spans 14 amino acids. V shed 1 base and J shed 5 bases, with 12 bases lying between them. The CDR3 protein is CASSLVGGQDEQYF. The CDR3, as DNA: TGTGCCAGCAGCTTAGTAGGGGGTCAGGACGAGCAGTACTTC. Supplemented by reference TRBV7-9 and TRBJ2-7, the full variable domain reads DTGVSQNPRHKITKRGQNVTFRCDPISEHNRLYWYRQTLGQGPEFLTYFQNEAQLEKSRLLSDRFSAERPKGSFSTLEIQRTEQGDSAMYLCASSLVGGQDEQYFGPGTRLTVT.

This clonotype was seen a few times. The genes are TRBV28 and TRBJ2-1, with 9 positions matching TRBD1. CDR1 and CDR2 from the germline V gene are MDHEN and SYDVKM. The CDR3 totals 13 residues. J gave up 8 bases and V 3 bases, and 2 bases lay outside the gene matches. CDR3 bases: TGTGCCAGCAGTTTTAGGACAGGGGATGAGCAGTTCTTC. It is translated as CASSFRTGDEQFF.

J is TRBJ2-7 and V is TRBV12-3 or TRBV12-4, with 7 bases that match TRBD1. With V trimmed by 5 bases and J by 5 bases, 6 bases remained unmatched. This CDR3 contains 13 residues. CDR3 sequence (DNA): TGTGCCAGCAGTCCGGGACAGACGCACGAGCAGTACGTC. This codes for CASSPGQTHEQYV.